This T cell receptor (beta chain) originates from a study of blood T cell repertoires in COVID-19. Libraries were prepared by immunoSEQ multiplex PCR; TCRdb keeps only in-frame clonotypes and omits some of them. The table has roughly 150,000 clones, 75% to 85% seen once. CDR1 LNHDA and CDR2 SQIVND come from the germline V gene (reference sequence). Trimming pared 3 bases from V and 4 bases from J, leaving 10 bases between. The CDR3 has 14 residues. This chain links TRBV19 with TRBJ2-1, with a weak D call TRBD2 (5 bases). Material for sequencing was peripheral blood. This clonotype originated in a woman aged 45-65 years with acute or convalescent COVID-19. This CDR3 reads CASSIERYYNEQFF. The CDR3 nucleotides are TGTGCCAGTAGTATTGAGCGGTATTACAATGAGCAGTTCTTC.